This is a list of T cell receptor beta chains from one sample in a study of shared clonotypes between healthy human individuals. TCRdb's copy holds only in-frame clones and misses some; the assay was immunoSEQ multiplex PCR. The table records millions of clones, over 85% of them present only once. Input material: naive CD4+ T cells from PBMCs. The source of these receptors is a man aged 18 to 29 in good health. Some clones in this sample may be carry-over from other donors' samples. Both conserved end residues are part of each CDR3. Each record gives: CDR3 protein, V gene, D gene. The D gene is left open where the match is weak.

cdr3_aa: CASNRTGLYEQYF
v_call: TRBV27
d_call: TRBD1

cdr3_aa: CASSYGASGSYEQYF
v_call: TRBV6-6
d_call: TRBD2

cdr3_aa: CASSLSRLGTEAFF
v_call: TRBV11-2
d_call: -

cdr3_aa: CASSEQYEQYF
v_call: TRBV2
d_call: -

cdr3_aa: CASSDRQGANEQYF
v_call: TRBV2
d_call: TRBD1

cdr3_aa: CSVEDSWNKGIPYGYTF
v_call: TRBV29-1
d_call: -

cdr3_aa: CASSLWQTKNIQYF
v_call: TRBV28
d_call: -

cdr3_aa: CASSLATGRKTQYF
v_call: TRBV5-1
d_call: -

cdr3_aa: CSASLDEQFF
v_call: TRBV20-1
d_call: -

cdr3_aa: CASSTGQPYEQYF
v_call: TRBV6-6
d_call: TRBD1

cdr3_aa: CSVELGTSGSYNEQFF
v_call: TRBV29-1
d_call: TRBD2

cdr3_aa: CASSPPTGGTETQYF
v_call: TRBV5-1
d_call: TRBD2

cdr3_aa: CASSLGLTQETQYF
v_call: TRBV5-1
d_call: -

cdr3_aa: CSVEGVRGLGYTF
v_call: TRBV29-1
d_call: -

cdr3_aa: CASSLGVFFTDTQYF
v_call: TRBV7-3
d_call: -

cdr3_aa: CASSFVPELTDTQYF
v_call: TRBV5-1
d_call: -

cdr3_aa: CASSYPGQGLPGVAFF
v_call: TRBV6-6
d_call: TRBD1

cdr3_aa: CASRVSSGASYNEQFF
v_call: TRBV5-1
d_call: TRBD2

cdr3_aa: CASSLDRGGYNEQFF
v_call: TRBV5-6
d_call: TRBD1

cdr3_aa: CASTVAGGTQYF
v_call: TRBV6-1
d_call: TRBD2

cdr3_aa: CASSLSGGPSYEQYF
v_call: TRBV28
d_call: TRBD2

cdr3_aa: CASSLANRGLTEAFF
v_call: TRBV7-9
d_call: -

cdr3_aa: CASRQGNYEQYF
v_call: TRBV28
d_call: TRBD1

cdr3_aa: CASSQGEGEQYF
v_call: TRBV7-8
d_call: TRBD2

cdr3_aa: CASSVESNQPQHF
v_call: TRBV2
d_call: -

cdr3_aa: CASSAQPNEKLFF
v_call: TRBV2
d_call: -

cdr3_aa: CASRMDRANTEAFF
v_call: TRBV2
d_call: TRBD1

cdr3_aa: CASSRGGTSGNTGELFF
v_call: TRBV4-3
d_call: TRBD2

cdr3_aa: CASSQDRVWRTGELFF
v_call: TRBV4-3
d_call: -

cdr3_aa: CASSLNRGETQYF
v_call: TRBV11-2
d_call: TRBD1

cdr3_aa: CASSESGTALYEQYF
v_call: TRBV6-1
d_call: TRBD1

cdr3_aa: CASSDKGVGYTF
v_call: TRBV2
d_call: -